These 8 T cell receptor beta chains were sequenced from one sample in a study of blood T cell repertoires in COVID-19. Libraries were prepared by immunoSEQ multiplex PCR; TCRdb keeps only in-frame clonotypes and omits some of them. The data contain more than 95,000 clones, about 70% of them singletons. The sequencing input was peripheral blood. All receptors come from an elderly man with COVID-19, enrolled during active disease.

The genes are TRBV28 and TRBJ2-7, with D uncertain. The ends were cut back, 2 bases at V and 0 bases at J, with 8 bases in the middle. Germline CDR1 is MDHEN and CDR2 is SYDVKM. The CDR3 contains 14 residues. CDR3 protein: CASSLNSPSYEQYF. CDR3 in DNA: TGTGCCAGCAGTTTAAACAGCCCCTCCTACGAGCAGTACTTC. Based on the CDR3 plus reference TRBV28 and TRBJ2-7, the full variable domain is DVKVTQSSRYLVKRTGEKVFLECVQDMDHENMFWYRQDPGLGLRLIYFSYDVKMKEKGDIPEGYSVSREKKERFSLILESASTNQTSMYLCASSLNSPSYEQYFGPGTRLTVT.

The CDR3 spells CASSQERAGDNTGELFF. In DNA, the CDR3 is TGTGCCAGCAGCCAAGAGAGAGCGGGCGATAACACCGGGGAGCTGTTTTTT. V is TRBV4-2 and J is TRBJ2-2; maybe TRBD2 (6 bases). This CDR3 is 17 amino acids long. Trimming cost V 0 bases and J 2 bases, with 13 bases left between them. Germline lookup yields CDR1 LGHNA and CDR2 YNFKEQ.

The chain combines TRBV10-2 with TRBJ2-7, with D maybe TRBD2 (6 bases). CDR1 and CDR2 (germline): WSHSY, SAAADI. The CDR3 loop spans 13 amino acids. Trimming shortened V by 2 bases and J by 7 bases, and 12 bases separated the two germline ends. The DNA of the CDR3 is TGCGCCAGCAGTGAGCCGGGGACTGGAGAGCAGTACTTC. Translated, it gives CASSEPGTGEQYF.

The chain links TRBV2 to TRBJ2-5, with D unresolved. The CDR3 is made up of 12 amino acids. Germline V gene lookup returns CDR1 SNHLY and CDR2 FYNNEI. V lost 7 bases, J lost 2 bases, and 8 bases lay in between. CDR3 sequence reads: CASTATQETQYF. The CDR3, as DNA: TGTGCCAGCACCGCGACACAAGAGACCCAGTACTTC.

This rearrangement joins TRBV28 to TRBJ2-1; 10 bases agree with TRBD2. Germline V gene lookup returns CDR1 MDHEN and CDR2 SYDVKM. The CDR3 loop spans 16 amino acids. With V trimmed by 6 bases and J by 4 bases, 9 bases remained unmatched. The CDR3 is CASRDRLAGEYNEQFF. The DNA of the CDR3 is TGTGCCAGCAGGGACCGACTAGCGGGCGAATACAATGAGCAGTTCTTC.

The chain recombines TRBV5-1 with TRBJ1-4; D is possibly TRBD1 (6 bases). The CDR3 extends over 15 amino acids. Trimming pared 2 bases from V and 10 bases from J, leaving 18 bases between. Germline V CDR1 and CDR2: SGHRS, YFSETQ. CDR3 amino acids: CASSFRLGANRKLFF. In nucleotides, the CDR3 is TGCGCCAGCAGCTTTCGGTTGGGGGCGAATCGAAAACTGTTTTTT.

This clone was seen repeatedly, ten times or more. The V gene is TRBV7-9, the J gene TRBJ2-7, with 12 bases fitting TRBD1. After removal of 3 bases from V and 4 bases from J, the junction contained 4 bases not matched to a gene. Per germline, CDR1 SEHNR and CDR2 FQNEAQ (reference sequence). CDR3 length: 15 amino acids. The CDR3 DNA follows: TGTGCCAGCAGCTTTCCGGGACAGGGGGCGTACGAGCAGTACTTC. This sequence encodes CASSFPGQGAYEQYF.

The chain has TRBV4-3 and TRBJ2-3; no firm D call. The length of the CDR3 is 14 residues. Trimming cost V 0 bases and J 4 bases, with 8 bases left between them. CDR1 and CDR2 from the germline V gene are LGHNA and YSLEER. CDR3 region: CASSQDERPDTQYF. The CDR3 bases are TGCGCCAGCAGCCAAGATGAGCGCCCAGATACGCAGTATTTT.